The present TCR beta chain was sequenced within a study of Ad26.COV2.S vaccination and SARS-CoV-2 variants. Whole-study results and caveats: Relative to placebo recipients, vaccine recipients exhibited elevated spike-specific TCR breadth. Measures of TCR breadth and depth may have fallen short of total T cell responses. Breadth, reportedly substantial, characterized the spike-specific CD8+ and CD4+ T cell responses after vaccination.

Clones were read by immunoSEQ multiplex PCR, and TCRdb kept only the in-frame ones, dropping some. The sample carries over 110,000 clones, about nine tenths recorded once. About this clone itself: Antigen unknown.

From germline, CDR1 is SGHNT and CDR2 YYREEE (reference sequence). CDR3 size: 17 residues. Trimming cost V 3 bases and J 2 bases; bases outside gene matches: 14. This sequence originates from a human donor who had recovered from COVID-19. The material sequenced was peripheral blood, taken after recovery from COVID-19. This chain uses TRBV5-4 with TRBJ2-7, with 7 bases aligning to TRBD1. CDR3 region: CASSSVEGARYTYEQYF. Written as DNA, the CDR3 is TGTGCCAGCAGCTCGGTCGAGGGGGCGAGGTATACCTACGAGCAGTACTTC.